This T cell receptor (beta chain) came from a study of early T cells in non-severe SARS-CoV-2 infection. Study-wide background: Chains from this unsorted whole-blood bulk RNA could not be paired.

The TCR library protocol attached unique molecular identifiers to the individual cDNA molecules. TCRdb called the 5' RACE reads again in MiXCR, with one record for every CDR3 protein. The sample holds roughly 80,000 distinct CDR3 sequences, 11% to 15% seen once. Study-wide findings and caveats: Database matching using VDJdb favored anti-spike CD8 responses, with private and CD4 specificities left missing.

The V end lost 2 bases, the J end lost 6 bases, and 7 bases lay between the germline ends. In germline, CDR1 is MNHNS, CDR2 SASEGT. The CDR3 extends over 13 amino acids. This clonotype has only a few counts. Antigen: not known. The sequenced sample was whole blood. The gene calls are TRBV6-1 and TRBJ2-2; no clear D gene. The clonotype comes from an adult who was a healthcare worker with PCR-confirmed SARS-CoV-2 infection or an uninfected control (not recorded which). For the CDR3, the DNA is TGTGCCAGCAGTGAAAAGGGTCCCGGGGAGCTGTTTTTT. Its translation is CASSEKGPGELFF.